A selection of T cell receptor beta chains follows, all from one sample in a study of T-cell memory formation after mild COVID-19. TCRdb re-called the 5' RACE reads through MiXCR, storing one row per CDR3 protein. The data show almost 250,000 distinct CDR3 sequences, just over 15% seen once. The specimen sequenced was PBMCs or a T cell subset sorted from them (not recorded which). Receptors originate from an adult woman who had mild COVID-19 (a few samples of this study predate the infection). Cell type and time point are not known. The CDR3 runs from the conserved cysteine through the conserved F or W. D genes are given only for firm matches. The size field is filled for only some rows; it gives once, few, many or a size class.

j_call,clone_size,v_call,d_call,cdr3_nt,cdr3_aa
TRBJ2-3,few,TRBV5-1,TRBD2,TGCGCCAGCAGCGCTAGCGGGGGGGCAGATACGCAGTATTTT,CASSASGGADTQYF
TRBJ2-5,NA,TRBV29-1,TRBD1,TGCAGCGTTGATTCAGGGGGCGGGGTGACCCAGTACTTC,CSVDSGGGVTQYF
TRBJ2-7,few,TRBV4-3,NA,TGCGCCAGCAGCCCTGGACTTCTACCGCCATCCTACGAGCAGTACTTC,CASSPGLLPPSYEQYF
TRBJ2-4,few,TRBV3-1,NA,TGTGCCAGCAGCCAGCATCAAGTAGCCAAAAACATTCAGTACTTC,CASSQHQVAKNIQYF
TRBJ2-1,few,TRBV5-1,TRBD2,TGCGCCAGCAGCTCCCTCTGGGGGCGGGAGGATTTCCACAATGAGCAGTTCTTC,CASSSLWGREDFHNEQFF
TRBJ2-1,many,TRBV7-9,TRBD2,TGTGCCAGCAGCCCCGTTACTAGCGGTCAGGGGTACAATGAGCAGTTCTTC,CASSPVTSGQGYNEQFF
TRBJ1-4,once,TRBV5-5,TRBD1,TGTGCCAGCAGCCCCAGGGACAGGGGGAATGAAAAACTGTTTTTT,CASSPRDRGNEKLFF
TRBJ2-1,NA,TRBV7-3,TRBD2,TGTGCCAGCAGCTCTCCGGGACTAGCGGGACCGACCTACAATGAGCAGTTCTTC,CASSSPGLAGPTYNEQFF
TRBJ1-1,few,TRBV2,NA,TGTGCCAGCAGTGTACCTTTGCGACGGATGAACACTGAAGCTTTCTTT,CASSVPLRRMNTEAFF
TRBJ2-7,few,TRBV12-3/TRBV12-4,TRBD2,TGTGCCAGCAGTTTAGGGGGCGGGAGGGCCTCTCACGAGCAGTACTTC,CASSLGGGRASHEQYF
TRBJ1-2,NA,TRBV20-1,NA,TGCAGTGCTAGAGATCCATTAAAGACAGAGGAAGGCGGCTACACCTTC,CSARDPLKTEEGGYTF
TRBJ2-7,few,TRBV3-1,TRBD2,TGTGCCACACGGGGGGGGCAGAACGAGCAGTACTTC,CATRGGQNEQYF
TRBJ2-7,few,TRBV5-1,NA,TGCGCCAGCAGCCCCAGAGACACTCATTCGGAGCAGTACTTC,CASSPRDTHSEQYF
TRBJ2-1,NA,TRBV4-1,NA,TGCGCCAGCAGCCAAGATTTAGGCACAGCCCAAGGGAGTGAGCAGTTCTTC,CASSQDLGTAQGSEQFF
TRBJ2-7,NA,TRBV19,TRBD1,TGTGCCAGTAGTATAGGCAGGGGGAGCTCCTACGAGCAGTACTTC,CASSIGRGSSYEQYF
TRBJ2-3,NA,TRBV29-1,TRBD1,TGCAGCGTTGGGGACAGGGCTACTAGCACAGATACGCAGTATTTT,CSVGDRATSTDTQYF
TRBJ2-5,NA,TRBV20-1,TRBD2,TGCAGTGCTAGCCCCACTTCAAGCGGGGGAACACACTACCAAGAGACCCAGTACTTC,CSASPTSSGGTHYQETQYF
TRBJ1-5,many,TRBV20-1,TRBD1,TGCAGTGCGACAACAGGGGGTGGTAGCAATCAGCCCCAGCATTTT,CSATTGGGSNQPQHF
TRBJ2-1,few,TRBV6-2/TRBV6-3,TRBD2,TGTGCCAGCAGCAACCTTCCTAGCGGGGGGGCCTATGGGCAGTTCTTC,CASSNLPSGGAYGQFF
TRBJ1-1,many,TRBV20-1,NA,TGCAGTGCTAGAGACCTGGGCGGATTGAACACTGAAGCTTTCTTT,CSARDLGGLNTEAFF
TRBJ2-5,NA,TRBV7-6,TRBD2,TGTGCCAGCAGCTTACTAGCGGGCTTGAGAGAGACCCAGTACTTC,CASSLLAGLRETQYF
TRBJ1-2,few,TRBV7-9,NA,TGTGCCAGCAGCTACCGGACAGCCTATGGCTACACCTTC,CASSYRTAYGYTF
TRBJ2-2,few,TRBV18,TRBD2,TGTGCCAGCTCACCACCGGGACTAGACGGCGGGGAGCTGTTTTTT,CASSPPGLDGGELFF
TRBJ2-1,NA,TRBV24-1,TRBD2,TGTGCCACCAGTGAAACTAGCGGGACGTGGTCCAATGAGCAGTTCTTC,CATSETSGTWSNEQFF
TRBJ2-3,NA,TRBV4-3,TRBD2,TGCGCCAGCAGCCCAGGGGGAACTAGCGGGATTCTCTTCACAGATACGCAGTATTTT,CASSPGGTSGILFTDTQYF
TRBJ2-7,few,TRBV6-5,TRBD2,TGTGCCAGCAGCCTAGATAGCGGGAGGAGCTCCTACGAGCAGTACTTC,CASSLDSGRSSYEQYF
TRBJ1-1,few,TRBV29-1,TRBD1,TGCAGCGTTGAGGGCGGCAGGGGGAAGGCTGAAGCTTTCTTT,CSVEGGRGKAEAFF
TRBJ2-7,NA,TRBV7-9,TRBD2,TGTGCCAGCAGACCCCGCCTAGCGGGGGGGGCCTCGCACGAGCAGTACTTC,CASRPRLAGGASHEQYF
TRBJ2-1,NA,TRBV6-5,NA,TGTGCCAGCAGTTACTCGAGGCATGAGCAGTTCTTC,CASSYSRHEQFF
TRBJ1-1,NA,TRBV6-6,NA,TGTGCCAGCAGTTACTCGGAGAACACTGAAGCTTTCTTT,CASSYSENTEAFF
TRBJ2-2,few,TRBV3-1,TRBD2,TGTGCCAGCAGCCAAGTGCGGCCAGCGGGAGCCGGGGAGCTGTTTTTT,CASSQVRPAGAGELFF
TRBJ2-7,few,TRBV20-1,NA,TGCAGTGCTAGACGACCGGTGAACTACGAGCAGTACTTC,CSARRPVNYEQYF
TRBJ1-2,NA,TRBV19,NA,TGTGCCAGTAGTATAGATAAAGGGCGCGGCTACACCTTC,CASSIDKGRGYTF
TRBJ2-2,NA,TRBV20-1,TRBD2,TGCAGTGCCCCTACTAGCGGGAGGGCGGTCGGGGAGCTGTTTTTT,CSAPTSGRAVGELFF
TRBJ1-1,few,TRBV10-2,NA,TGCGCCAGCAGTGAGTCGCAGGGTCGAGCTTTCTTT,CASSESQGRAFF
TRBJ1-1,few,TRBV12-3/TRBV12-4,TRBD1,TGTGCCAGCAGTTTCGGACAGGGGAATCCTGAAGCTTTCTTT,CASSFGQGNPEAFF
TRBJ2-1,NA,TRBV5-5,TRBD2,TGTGCCAGCAGGACGCGGGAGGCGTCCTACAATGAGCAGTTCTTC,CASRTREASYNEQFF
TRBJ1-1,few,TRBV18,NA,TGTGCCAGCTCACCATCTTTGTCAACAACTTTTACGGCTGAAGCTTTCTTT,CASSPSLSTTFTAEAFF
TRBJ2-5,NA,TRBV5-1,TRBD2,TGCGCCAGCACCCCTGGGGGGGTCGGAGAGACCCAGTACTTC,CASTPGGVGETQYF
TRBJ2-2,NA,TRBV29-1,NA,TGCAGCGTTGGGGCTACGAACACCGGGGAGCTGTTTTTT,CSVGATNTGELFF
TRBJ1-2,NA,TRBV20-1,TRBD1,TGCAGTGCTGTGACAGGGGGCTCTCCCCTTGGGGCTTCAAGTGGCTACACCTTC,CSAVTGGSPLGASSGYTF
TRBJ2-7,NA,TRBV20-1,TRBD1,TGCAGTGCTAATGGACAGGGTGACTACGAGCAGTACTTC,CSANGQGDYEQYF
TRBJ2-1,NA,TRBV6-5,TRBD2,TGTGCCAGCAGTTTTTTATCGGGGGGGCGGAACAATGAGCAGTTCTTC,CASSFLSGGRNNEQFF
TRBJ2-7,NA,TRBV20-1,NA,TGCAGTGCTACGAATGTAAGGCAGAGCTCCTACGAGCAGTACTTC,CSATNVRQSSYEQYF
TRBJ2-3,few,TRBV12-3/TRBV12-4,NA,TGTGCCAGCAGTTTTCGGGCGGGGGCTAGCACAGATACGCAGTATTTT,CASSFRAGASTDTQYF
TRBJ1-1,few,TRBV18,NA,TGTGCCAGCTCACGGGGAATGAACACTGAAGCTTTCTTT,CASSRGMNTEAFF
TRBJ2-1,NA,TRBV29-1,NA,TGCAGCGTTGATTTGCGCGGGGCCGGGAAGCAGTTCTTC,CSVDLRGAGKQFF
TRBJ2-3,NA,TRBV7-2,TRBD2,TGTGCCAGCAGCTCTAGACAGGCTAGCGGGAGGGCCGATACGCAGTATTTT,CASSSRQASGRADTQYF
TRBJ2-3,few,TRBV6-5,NA,TGTGCCAGCAGTCCCTCGCGGGACACAGATACGCAGTATTTT,CASSPSRDTDTQYF
TRBJ2-7,few,TRBV12-3/TRBV12-4,TRBD1,TGTGCCAGCAGGATGACAGGGATCTACGAGCAGTACTTC,CASRMTGIYEQYF
TRBJ2-7,NA,TRBV3-1,TRBD2,TGTGCCAGCAGCGTGGGGACTAGCGGGACCGAGCAGTACTTC,CASSVGTSGTEQYF
TRBJ1-5,many,TRBV20-1,TRBD1,TGCAGTGCCCTAAGGGACAGGGGGGAGAATCAGCCCCAGCATTTT,CSALRDRGENQPQHF
TRBJ2-3,NA,TRBV4-1,TRBD2,TGCGCCATCTCAGGCCCGAGACTAGCGGGGGCAGCCTATACGCAGTATTTT,CAISGPRLAGAAYTQYF
TRBJ1-2,few,TRBV12-3/TRBV12-4,NA,TGTGCCAGCAGCCCCGGACAGACGCCGCCTTATGGCTACACCTTC,CASSPGQTPPYGYTF
TRBJ2-1,NA,TRBV7-3,TRBD1,TGTGCCAGCAGCAAAGGACAGGGGGTAGATGAGCAGTTCTTC,CASSKGQGVDEQFF